A selection of T cell receptor beta chains follows, all from one sample in a study of cytomegalovirus exposure and HLA in healthy donors. Sequencing was performed with immunoSEQ multiplex PCR; in TCRdb, only in-frame clones are kept and a portion is missing. The data hold more than 95,000 clones, with roughly 89% observed a single time. The sequencing input was PBMCs. The receptors come from a woman younger than 35 in good health and CMV-seronegative. Each CDR3 is given with its conserved first and last residue. The D gene is left open where the match is weak. Only some rows state a clone size, as once, few, many or a class for expanded clones.

cdr3_length j_call clone_size d_call v_call cdr3_aa cdr3_nt
14 TRBJ2-1 NA NA TRBV28 CASISGTLYNEQFF TGTGCCAGCATTAGCGGTACCCTCTACAATGAGCAGTTCTTC
14 TRBJ2-7 NA TRBD1 TRBV9 CASSGGQFTYEQYF TGTGCCAGCAGCGGGGGACAGTTTACCTACGAGCAGTACTTC
17 TRBJ2-1 NA NA TRBV11-2 CASSLGPRVVSYNEQFF TGTGCCAGCAGCTTAGGCCCCAGGGTAGTATCCTACAATGAGCAGTTCTTC
14 TRBJ2-2 NA NA TRBV7-6 CASSLSGWGGELFF TGTGCCAGCAGCTTATCAGGGTGGGGCGGGGAGCTGTTTTTT
14 TRBJ1-5 NA NA TRBV28 CASSLSGTSQPQHF TGTGCCAGCAGTTTATCAGGTACTTCTCAGCCCCAGCATTTT
15 TRBJ1-1 NA TRBD1 TRBV13 CASSQNRGPTLEAFF TGTGCCAGCAGCCAAAATAGGGGGCCGACGTTGGAAGCTTTCTTT
15 TRBJ2-7 NA TRBD2 TRBV2 CASRIGTSGSYEQYF TGTGCCAGCAGGATCGGGACTAGCGGGAGCTACGAGCAGTACTTC
12 TRBJ1-5 NA TRBD1 TRBV6-6 CASTGTDSPQHF TGTGCCAGCACCGGGACAGACTCCCCCCAGCATTTT
15 TRBJ1-4 NA NA TRBV28 CASSSQGEQAEKLFF TGTGCCAGCAGTTCCCAGGGTGAACAGGCTGAAAAACTGTTTTTT
11 TRBJ2-7 NA NA TRBV28 CASSLGHEQYF TGTGCCAGCAGTTTAGGGCACGAGCAGTACTTC
15 TRBJ1-2 NA NA TRBV28 CASSPSSLANYGYTF TGTGCCAGCAGTCCCTCGTCCCTAGCTAACTATGGCTACACCTTC
13 TRBJ2-7 once NA TRBV9 CASSAGGSYEQYF TGTGCCAGCAGCGCCGGGGGCTCCTACGAGCAGTACTTC
12 TRBJ2-7 NA TRBD1 TRBV19 CASGDRANEQYF TGTGCCAGCGGGGACAGGGCCAACGAGCAGTACTTC
14 TRBJ2-4 NA TRBD1 TRBV19 CASTDRGPLDIQYF TGTGCCAGTACAGACAGGGGCCCCCTCGACATTCAGTACTTC
15 TRBJ1-5 NA NA TRBV19 CASSIKGQGSQPQHF TGTGCCAGTAGTATTAAGGGGCAGGGGAGTCAGCCCCAGCATTTT
14 TRBJ2-7 NA TRBD2 TRBV7-9 CASSFNGRAWEQYF TGTGCCAGCAGCTTTAACGGGAGGGCCTGGGAGCAGTACTTC
14 TRBJ1-5 NA TRBD1 TRBV27 CASRPTGGGQPQHF TGTGCCAGCAGGCCGACAGGGGGCGGTCAGCCCCAGCATTTT
14 TRBJ1-3 NA NA TRBV10-1 CASSDPSSGNTIYF TGCGCCAGCAGTGACCCGTCCTCTGGAAACACCATATATTTT
14 TRBJ1-3 NA NA TRBV5-1 CASSSGGSGNTIYF TGCGCCAGCAGCTCCGGGGGCTCTGGAAACACCATATATTTT
15 TRBJ2-2 NA TRBD2 TRBV5-6 CASSLVAGVTGELFF TGTGCCAGCAGCTTGGTTGCGGGGGTGACCGGGGAGCTGTTTTTT
12 TRBJ2-1 NA NA TRBV7-9 CASSLGLDEQFF TGTGCCAGCAGCTTAGGGCTCGATGAGCAGTTCTTC
13 TRBJ2-3 once NA TRBV28 CASSLGAVDTQYF TGTGCCAGCAGTTTAGGGGCCGTGGATACGCAGTATTTT
14 TRBJ2-7 NA NA TRBV28 CASSLQGGMDEQYF TGTGCCAGCAGTCTCCAGGGGGGAATGGACGAGCAGTACTTC
15 TRBJ1-2 NA NA TRBV5-1 CASSLAEQLLYGYTF TGCGCCAGCAGCTTGGCCGAACAGCTTCTCTATGGCTACACCTTC
14 TRBJ1-6 NA NA TRBV28 CASKVDGENSPLHF TGTGCCAGCAAAGTCGACGGGGAGAATTCACCCCTCCACTTT
14 TRBJ2-5 NA TRBD1 TRBV5-1 CASTKTGGGETQYF TGCGCCAGCACAAAGACAGGGGGCGGGGAGACCCAGTACTTC
15 TRBJ1-2 NA NA TRBV19 CASSTPIAVDYGYTF TGTGCCAGTAGTACCCCGATTGCTGTAGACTATGGCTACACCTTC
13 TRBJ1-6 once NA TRBV6-6 CASNRQERSPLHF TGTGCCAGCAATAGACAGGAGAGGTCACCCCTCCACTTT
16 TRBJ1-5 NA NA TRBV18 CASSSMRGSTNQPQHF TGTGCCAGCTCTTCGATGAGGGGGTCTACAAATCAGCCCCAGCATTTT
18 TRBJ1-2 few NA TRBV4-1 CASSQDNQRQGKIYGYTF TGCGCCAGCAGCCAAGATAACCAAAGGCAGGGAAAGATCTATGGCTACACCTTC
9 TRBJ1-2 NA TRBD1 TRBV20-1 CSANGQDTF TGCAGTGCAAACGGACAGGACACCTTC
15 TRBJ1-6 NA NA TRBV6-5 CASSYKGNTHSPLHF TGTGCCAGCAGTTACAAGGGGAACACCCATTCACCCCTCCACTTT
15 TRBJ2-7 NA NA TRBV6-5 CASSYSKQGPYEQYF TGTGCCAGCAGTTACTCGAAACAGGGTCCTTACGAGCAGTACTTC
15 TRBJ2-3 NA NA TRBV27 CASSPTGLGTDTQYF TGTGCCAGCAGTCCGACCGGACTGGGCACAGATACGCAGTATTTT
17 TRBJ2-2 NA TRBD2 TRBV4-3 CASSQDTLAEPTGELFF TGCGCCAGCAGCCAAGATACCCTAGCGGAACCAACCGGGGAGCTGTTTTTT
16 TRBJ1-4 NA NA TRBV28 CASTLGGGTSNEKLFF TGTGCCAGCACCCTGGGAGGGGGGACGTCAAATGAAAAACTGTTTTTT
15 TRBJ1-5 NA NA TRBV6-5 CASSTLGGGNQPQHF TGTGCCAGCAGTACACTCGGGGGAGGGAATCAGCCCCAGCATTTT
13 TRBJ2-3 NA NA TRBV9 CASSVQITDTQYF TGTGCCAGCAGCGTACAGATAACAGATACGCAGTATTTT
12 TRBJ2-7 few NA TRBV5-4 CAYSGWSYEQYF TGTGCCTACAGTGGCTGGTCCTACGAGCAGTACTTC
16 TRBJ1-6 few TRBD1 TRBV7-9 CASSLVGGTGDSPLHF TGTGCCAGCAGCTTAGTAGGGGGGACAGGGGATTCACCCCTCCACTTT
18 TRBJ1-1 NA NA TRBV9 CASSVASGLIPMNTEAFF TGTGCCAGCAGCGTAGCGTCAGGGTTGATCCCTATGAACACTGAAGCTTTCTTT
17 TRBJ2-6 NA TRBD2 TRBV14 CASSRGLYPTGANVLTF TGTGCCAGCAGCCGGGGACTATACCCTACTGGGGCCAACGTCCTGACTTTC
14 TRBJ1-2 few TRBD1 TRBV7-8 CASSVPGQSYGYTF TGTGCCAGCAGCGTACCGGGACAGAGCTATGGCTACACCTTC
14 TRBJ1-1 NA NA TRBV10-3 CAISQEGGNTEAFF TGTGCCATCAGTCAAGAAGGGGGGAACACTGAAGCTTTCTTT
15 TRBJ1-3 once NA TRBV7-9 CASSLKGDPGNTIYF TGTGCCAGCAGCTTAAAGGGAGACCCTGGAAACACCATATATTTT
15 TRBJ1-3 NA TRBD1 TRBV30 CAWNRGQGVGNTIYF TGTGCCTGGAATCGGGGACAGGGCGTTGGAAACACCATATATTTT
15 TRBJ1-3 few NA TRBV5-4 CASSFAGVQGNTIYF TGTGCCAGCAGCTTCGCCGGGGTGCAGGGAAACACCATATATTTT
15 TRBJ2-7 NA NA TRBV13 CASSLGLSRSYEQYF TGTGCCAGCAGCTTGGGACTTTCCCGCTCCTACGAGCAGTACTTC
13 TRBJ2-3 NA TRBD2 TRBV30 CAWDYSGRDTQYF TGTGCCTGGGATTATAGCGGGAGGGATACGCAGTATTTT
15 TRBJ2-1 NA TRBD2 TRBV5-1 CASSLGSGSLNEQFF TGCGCCAGCAGCTTGGGTAGCGGGTCGTTAAATGAGCAGTTCTTC
16 TRBJ2-7 NA TRBD2 TRBV5-1 CASSLSPLAGAGEQYF TGCGCCAGCAGCTTGTCCCCCCTAGCGGGCGCGGGGGAGCAGTACTTC
15 TRBJ2-7 NA NA TRBV6-1 CASSVERVLLYEQYF TGTGCCAGCAGTGTGGAGCGGGTCCTCCTCTACGAGCAGTACTTC
15 TRBJ2-3 NA TRBD2 TRBV7-2 CASRPSSGRTDTQYF TGTGCCAGCAGGCCATCTAGCGGGAGAACAGATACGCAGTATTTT
14 TRBJ1-1 NA NA TRBV5-1 CASSSQGQNAEAFF TGCGCCAGCAGCTCGCAGGGGCAAAACGCTGAAGCTTTCTTT
14 TRBJ2-6 NA NA TRBV5-4 CASSFLSGANVLTF TGTGCCAGCAGCTTCCTTTCTGGGGCCAACGTCCTGACTTTC
15 TRBJ2-5 NA TRBD2 TRBV7-6 CASSTTSGSSETQYF TGTGCCAGCAGCACGACTAGCGGGAGTTCGGAGACCCAGTACTTC
16 TRBJ2-7 few TRBD1 TRBV7-9 CASSLISGQGSYEQYF TGTGCCAGCAGCTTAATATCGGGACAGGGCTCCTACGAGCAGTACTTC
14 TRBJ1-2 NA TRBD1 TRBV2 CASRDRTGTDGYTF TGTGCCAGCAGAGACAGGACAGGGACTGATGGCTACACCTTC
13 TRBJ2-5 NA TRBD2 TRBV30 CAWSGLALETQYF TGTGCCTGGAGTGGACTAGCGTTGGAGACCCAGTACTTC
16 TRBJ2-3 NA TRBD2 TRBV28 CASSPSGGAGRDTQYF TGTGCCAGCAGCCCCAGCGGGGGGGCCGGAAGAGATACGCAGTATTTT